The 8 T cell receptor beta chains given below trace back to one sample, sequenced in a study of blood T cell repertoires in COVID-19. Sequenced by immunoSEQ multiplex PCR; TCRdb stores in-frame clones only, minus some. The repertoire includes over 200,000 clones, approximately 82% of them detected once, and roughly 8.2% sits in the top ten. Sequenced input: peripheral blood. Receptors were obtained from a woman in her forties or fifties with acute or convalescent COVID-19.

This clone was counted a single time. The chain uses TRBV18 and TRBJ2-5; 7 nucleotides align to TRBD1. The germline V gene encodes CDR1 KGHSH and CDR2 LQKENI. The ends lost 0 bases at V and 5 bases at J; junction bases unmatched: 6. The CDR3 runs 15 residues. As DNA, the CDR3 is TGTGCCAGCTCACCACCGACAGGGCTCGGGGAGACCCAGTACTTC. Translated, it gives CASSPPTGLGETQYF.

A single count supports this clone. The chain employs TRBV5-4 and TRBJ2-5; D is perhaps TRBD1 (5 bases). The CDR3 totals 14 residues. Germline V gene lookup returns CDR1 SGHNT and CDR2 YYREEE (reference sequence). With 0 bases removed from V and 5 bases from J, the gap between germline ends came to 11 bases. CDR3 sequence reads: CASSLAQGQETQYF. The CDR3 coding sequence is TGTGCCAGCAGCTTGGCGCAGGGCCAGGAGACCCAGTACTTC.

The chain employs TRBV24-1 and TRBJ2-3; D ambiguous. Trimming took off 7 bases at V and 8 bases at J, with 12 bases between the two ends. The CDR3 length is 12 residues. Germline CDR1 and CDR2: KGHDR and SFDVKD. The CDR3 nucleotides are TGTGCCACCAGCCCTGATCAACTTACGCAGTATTTT. As protein: CATSPDQLTQYF.

CDR3 sequence (DNA): TGTGCCAGCAGTGGGGACTGGGGTGCCAAAAACATTCAGTACTTC. Protein sequence: CASSGDWGAKNIQYF. The chain recombines TRBV27 with TRBJ2-4; D perhaps matches TRBD2 (6 bases). V lost 5 bases and J lost 1, with 12 bases in between. The CDR3 loop spans 15 amino acids. Germline CDR1 and CDR2: MNHEY and SMNVEV (reference sequence).

This clone showed up just a few times. The chain carries TRBV30 and TRBJ1-2, with 7 nucleotides matching TRBD1. Germline trimming cut 4 bases from V and 4 bases from J; bases unmatched to any gene: 6. CDR1 GTSNPN and CDR2 SVGIG come from the germline V gene (reference sequence). CDR3 length: 13 amino acids. The CDR3 region is CAWIRQGGYGYTF. The CDR3 bases are TGTGCCTGGATAAGACAGGGCGGCTATGGCTACACCTTC.

Only one count was recorded for this clone. The V gene is TRBV19, the J gene TRBJ1-2; tentatively, D is TRBD1 (6 bases). The CDR3 is made up of 16 amino acids. Germline values: CDR1 LNHDA, CDR2 SQIVND (reference sequence). Trimming took off 5 bases at V and 0 bases at J, with 16 bases between the two ends. DNA for the CDR3: TGTGCCAGTAGTCCCCGGACAGTCCTAGCTAACTATGGCTACACCTTC. This sequence encodes CASSPRTVLANYGYTF. The complete variable domain, with remaining parts taken from reference TRBV19 and TRBJ1-2, reads DGGITQSPKYLFRKEGQNVTLSCEQNLNHDAMYWYRQDPGQGLRLIYYSQIVNDFQKGDIAEGYSVSREKKESFPLTVTSAQKNPTAFYLCASSPRTVLANYGYTFGSGTRLTVV.

This rearrangement joins TRBV5-1 to TRBJ2-5; maybe TRBD2 (6 bases). V lost 4 bases to trimming and J lost 0 bases, with 16 bases between them. The germline gives CDR1 SGHRS, CDR2 YFSETQ. The CDR3 length is 16 residues. The CDR3 region is CASSLGDSPYQETQYF. The CDR3 nucleotides read TGCGCCAGCAGCCTTGGGGACTCCCCGTACCAAGAGACCCAGTACTTC.

The gene calls are TRBV2 and TRBJ1-5; TRBD1 matches at 8 bases. Germline V gene data show CDR1 as SNHLY and CDR2 as FYNNEI. Losses at the gene ends were 6 bases for V and 3 bases for J; bases not matched to a gene: 7. The CDR3 length is 15 residues. CDR3 sequence (DNA): TGTGCCAGCAGCCACTACAGGGGGAACAATCAGCCCCAGCATTTT. Protein product: CASSHYRGNNQPQHF. The complete variable domain, with remaining parts taken from reference TRBV2 and TRBJ1-5, reads EPEVTQTPSHQVTQMGQEVILRCVPISNHLYFYWYRQILGQKVEFLVSFYNNEISEKSEIFDDQFSVERPDGSNFTLKIRSTKLEDSAMYFCASSHYRGNNQPQHFGDGTRLSIL.